This TCR beta chain was recovered during a study of OX40 agonist ivuxolimab in advanced cancers. In terms of the full investigation: Ivuxolimab was an agonistic, fully human IgG2 monoclonal antibody directed against OX40 (CD134), a costimulatory receptor. Intravenous ivuxolimab was administered to patients every 2 weeks at six dose levels: 0.01, 0.1, 0.3, 1.5, 3 and 10 mg/kg. Of the 50 or so patients in dose escalation, 19 had hepatocellular carcinoma, around 15 had melanoma, 9 had renal cell carcinoma and 9 had head and neck cancer. In the dose-escalation cohort, about four fifths of patients were male, and the mean age was around 65 years with a range of roughly 23 to 79. Prior anti-PD-1, anti-PD-L1 or anti-CTLA-4 therapy was permitted, and approximately 42% of dose-escalation patients had received checkpoint inhibitors. Partial responses occurred in three dose-escalation patients: two with cutaneous melanoma and one with hepatocellular carcinoma. Peripheral TCRbeta sequencing was intended to test whether TCR sequence diversity was altered and clonal T-cell expansion was caused by ivuxolimab. The paper reports the monotherapy dose-escalation portion (N = 52 patients) of the phase I ivuxolimab trial. Beyond this particular receptor, the publication reports: Low levels of normalized T-cell clonal expansion were also seen in some nonresponding patients. The antigen specificity of the peripheral T cells that underwent clonal expansion was not determined. After ivuxolimab, more expanded clones were found on average in CD8+ T cells than in CD4+ T cells. Clonal expansion of both CD4+ and CD8+ blood T cells was observed from baseline to week 6 at doses 0.1 to 3.0 mg/kg. In the 0.1-3.0 mg/kg groups, partial responders had among the lowest normalized peripheral clonal expansion, particularly in CD8+ T cells.

The germline V gene supplies CDR1 SGHDN and CDR2 FVKESK. Relative to germline, V is 4 bases shorter and J is 1 base shorter, with 7 bases between their ends. The CDR3 runs 13 residues from the cysteine to the phenylalanine. Just CDR3 DNA is preserved here, 39 bases in frame from base 1. Patients with a history of autoimmune disease or receiving systemic immunosuppression were excluded from the trial. Peripheral blood for TCR sequencing was collected from all dose cohorts at baseline, on cycle 4 day 1, and on cycle 7 day 1. Samples were obtained from an open-label, multicenter, first-in-human phase I dose-escalation trial of ivuxolimab. The trial enrolled adults with locally advanced or metastatic head and neck squamous cell, hepatocellular, melanoma or renal cell carcinoma. Before TCR sequencing, CD4+ T cells and CD8+ T cells were sorted from peripheral blood as separate populations. Worth noting for this clone: Which antigen it targets is not known. Base qualities are not provided; no much larger clone lies one nucleotide away. Within the sample, other DNA sequences also encode this same CDR3.

Genomic DNA was extracted from sorted cells for sequencing of the TCRbeta CDR3 region. The immunoSEQ Assay was used for sequencing of TCRbeta CDR3 regions. The source is immuneACCESS, and TCRdb retained only in-frame sequences with V and J called. Part of the clones is not carried over; for the studies checked, unresolved V genes explain less than half of this, and the remainder is unexplained. The sample has approximately 90,000 clones on record, about 88% of them singletons. About 0.28% of the sample rests with the top ten. The rearrangement combines TRBV14 with TRBJ1-1; the D gene is possibly TRBD1, with 5 bases matching. This TCR was sampled from an adult with an advanced solid tumor such as melanoma, head and neck, liver or kidney cancer. Sequences were derived from CD4+ or CD8+ T cells sorted from blood, sampled in a trial of the OX40 agonist ivuxolimab. Here is the DNA: TGTGCCAGCAGCCTACAGGAGAACACTGAAGCTTTCTTT. Its coded protein is CASSLQENTEAFF.